The clone carrying this T cell receptor beta chain was recorded many times. Diagnoses rested on clinical symptoms, serum thyroxine and TRAb, thyroid ultrasound and orbital computed tomography. The data were obtained in a study of T cells in Graves' hyperthyroidism and ophthalmopathy. The investigators amplified TCR beta CDR3 regions from RNA transcripts. A set of HTBI primers served as the primers for a first-round RT-PCR of the TCR CDR3. Each CDR3 protein is one row after TCRdb ran MiXCR on the multiplex PCR reads. The sample has some 490,000 distinct CDR3 sequences; 22% are singletons. Sequenced material: blood. This TCR was sampled from a woman between 70 and 85 years old with Graves' ophthalmopathy.

The CDR3 region is CSAGGQHWTNEQFF. Written as DNA, the CDR3 is TGCAGTGCTGGGGGCCAGCACTGGACGAATGAGCAGTTCTTC. J is TRBJ2-1 and V is TRBV20-1; tentative D call: TRBD1 (6 bases). The V and J ends lost 5 bases and 7 bases respectively, with 18 bases between them. Germline CDR1 DFQATT, CDR2 SNEGSKA (reference sequence). The CDR3 runs 14 residues.